Reported below is one T cell receptor beta chain. Single viable CD3+CD4+CD8-CD45RO+ cells were sorted as the memory CD4+ T cells. The ends lost 6 bases at V and 8 bases at J; junction bases unmatched: 6. Germline V lookup: CDR1 MNHNY, CDR2 SVGAGI (reference sequence). There are 12 residues in the CDR3. As processed by the authors: After removing out-of-frame reads, 2.3 million or so distinct TCRbeta sequences remained. The table came from immunoSEQ multiplex PCR; TCRdb's copy has only in-frame clones and leaves some out. For V, J and clone size, that table is used; D and trimming come from the DNA. This table holds more than 45,000 clones, 81% found once. This sample is drawn from a study of memory CD4+ T cells and cytomegalovirus serostatus.

The sequence came from an adult in good health and CMV-seronegative. Material: memory CD4+ T cells from blood. The chain carries TRBV6-6 and TRBJ1-1, with 7 bases matching TRBD1. This CDR3 is CASSMTGTEAFF. CDR3 nucleotide sequence: TGTGCCAGCAGCATGACAGGGACGGAAGCTTTCTTT.